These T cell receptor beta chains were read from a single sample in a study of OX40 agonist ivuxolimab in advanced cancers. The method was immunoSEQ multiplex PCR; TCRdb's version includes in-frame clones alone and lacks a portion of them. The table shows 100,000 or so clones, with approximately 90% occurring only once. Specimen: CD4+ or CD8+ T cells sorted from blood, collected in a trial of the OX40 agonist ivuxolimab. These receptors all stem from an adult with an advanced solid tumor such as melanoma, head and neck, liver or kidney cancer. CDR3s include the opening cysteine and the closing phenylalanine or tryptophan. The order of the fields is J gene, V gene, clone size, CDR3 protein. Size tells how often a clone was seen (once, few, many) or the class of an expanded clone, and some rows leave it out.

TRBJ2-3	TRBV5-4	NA	CASQAVWGDTQYF
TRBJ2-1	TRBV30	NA	CAWTRTSGMRNEQFF
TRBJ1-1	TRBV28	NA	CASSQGGAGTEAFF
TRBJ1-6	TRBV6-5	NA	CASSQTGRGSPLHF
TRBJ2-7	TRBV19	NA	CASSPRTGGTSYEQYF
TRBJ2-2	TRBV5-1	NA	CASSLNTGELFF
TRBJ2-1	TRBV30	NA	CAWSVKGGAWRSDEQFF
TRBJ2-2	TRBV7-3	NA	CASSLRDRTNTGELFF
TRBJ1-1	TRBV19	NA	CASSMGIGYTEAFF
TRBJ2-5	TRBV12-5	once	CASAPQGGNTQYF
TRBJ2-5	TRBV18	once	CASSPPSYSETQYF
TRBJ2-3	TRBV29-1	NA	CSVEGRATEQYF
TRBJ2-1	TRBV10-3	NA	CAISNRESSYNEQFF
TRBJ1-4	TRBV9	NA	CASSVTGTYNEKLFF
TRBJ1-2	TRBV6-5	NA	CASSYSTNNYGYTF
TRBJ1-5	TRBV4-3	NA	CASSRQEGQPQHF